This T cell receptor beta chain was profiled in a study of T cell responses to AZD1222 COVID-19 vaccine. Overall study findings and caveats: Baseline serology detected seropositivity in only five or six AZD1222 recipients.

V lost 1 base and J 3 bases, leaving 20 bases between the germline ends. This CDR3 spans 18 amino acids. Germline CDR1 is SGHAT and CDR2 is FQNNGV. Method: immunoSEQ multiplex PCR; TCRdb's copy keeps in-frame clones and lacks some. The sample records approximately 110,000 clones, around 90% being singletons. Points on this clone: The antigen is not known.

The TCR comes from an adult who received the AZD1222 COVID-19 vaccine. The source was peripheral blood, collected 28 days after the second AZD1222 dose. J is TRBJ2-3 and V is TRBV11-2; D remains ambiguous. CDR3 in DNA: TGTGCCAGCAGCTTAGTTTTCTTAGAATCCGACCAGACAGATACGCAGTATTTT. This sequence encodes CASSLVFLESDQTDTQYF.